The 2 T cell receptor beta chains below all came from one sample that was sequenced in a study of T cell responses to AZD1222 COVID-19 vaccine (dated by TCRdb to about 2021). The time point tag for this specimen amounts to: baseline before first vaccination. Library creation used the immunoSEQ multiplex PCR assay. As stored in TCRdb, this immuneACCESS dataset retains in-frame rearrangements with V and J assigned. A fraction of the clones does not appear; measured against another copy, unresolved V genes explain less than half of the discrepancy, and the remainder lacks a known reason. The sample table gives 150,000 or so clones. About 2.2% of the sample is held by the ten biggest clonotypes. Sequencing input: peripheral blood. The receptor source for this set is an adult in good health.

This chain joins TRBV5-1 and TRBJ1-1; TRBD1 might be the D (6 bases). The germline V and J ends were trimmed by 4 bases and 0 bases, with 13 bases remaining between them. This CDR3 has 15 amino acids. Germline CDR1 is SGHRS and CDR2 is YFSETQ. The CDR3 nucleotides read TGCGCCAGCAGCCCCTTGGGGGGCTTGAACACTGAAGCTTTCTTT. This sequence encodes CASSPLGGLNTEAFF.

The V gene is TRBV19, the J gene TRBJ1-5; D is uncertain. This CDR3 region has 15 residues. V lost 7 bases and J 3 bases, leaving 16 bases between the germline ends. Germline-derived CDR1 and CDR2 are LNHDA and SQIVND (reference sequence). CDR3 nucleotides: TGTGCCAGTACCCTTAGTCGGATCAACAATCAGCCCCAGCATTTT. Protein: CASTLSRINNQPQHF. Full variable domain (missing parts from reference TRBV19 and TRBJ1-5): DGGITQSPKYLFRKEGQNVTLSCEQNLNHDAMYWYRQDPGQGLRLIYYSQIVNDFQKGDIAEGYSVSREKKESFPLTVTSAQKNPTAFYLCASTLSRINNQPQHFGDGTRLSIL.